This TCR beta chain was recovered during a study of shared T cell receptors in the human thymus. Method: immunoSEQ multiplex PCR; TCRdb's copy keeps in-frame clones and lacks some. The profile covers 550,000 to 800,000 clones, with roughly 85% appearing a single time and roughly 0.01% taken by the ten largest. The CDR3 covers 17 residues. V shed 3 bases, J shed 7 bases, and the junction held 13 bases outside the gene matches. Germline V gene sequence: CDR1 LGHNA, CDR2 YNFKEQ. This clone was found once. The data were also submitted as part of a second study, on human thymus T cells. Per that study: Among thymic and blood repertoires, usage of V and J genes appeared biased.

This chain connects TRBV4-2 to TRBJ1-2, with 11 bases aligning to TRBD1. Sequencing input: thymocytes. This TCR was sampled from a girl in the first two years of life with a congenital heart defect. The CDR3 protein is CASSHIIPDRGQGGYTF. The CDR3 nucleotides read TGTGCCAGCAGCCACATAATTCCGGACAGGGGGCAAGGTGGCTACACCTTC.